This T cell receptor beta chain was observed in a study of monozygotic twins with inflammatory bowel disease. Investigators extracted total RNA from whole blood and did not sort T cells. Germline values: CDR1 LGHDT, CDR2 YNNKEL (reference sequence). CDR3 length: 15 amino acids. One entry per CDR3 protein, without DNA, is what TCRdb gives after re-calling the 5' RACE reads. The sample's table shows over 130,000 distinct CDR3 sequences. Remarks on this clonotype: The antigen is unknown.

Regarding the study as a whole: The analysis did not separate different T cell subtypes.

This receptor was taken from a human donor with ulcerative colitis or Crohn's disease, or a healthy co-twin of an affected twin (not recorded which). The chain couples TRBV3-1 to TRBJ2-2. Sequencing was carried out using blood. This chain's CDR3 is CASSRARINTGELFF.